This T cell receptor beta chain stems from a study of T cell responses to AZD1222 COVID-19 vaccine. Clones were sequenced by immunoSEQ multiplex PCR, and TCRdb holds only the in-frame ones, with some missing. The sample lists some 120,000 clones, over 90% occurring once. The receptor was isolated from an adult in good health. This sample comprised peripheral blood, obtained on day 0 of AZD1222 vaccination.

CDR3 in amino acids: CASSMLLESNQPQHF. The CDR3 DNA reads as TGTGCCAGTAGTATGTTGCTTGAAAGCAATCAGCCCCAGCATTTT. This chain connects TRBV19 to TRBJ1-5; D is unclear. CDR1 is LNHDA and CDR2 is SQIVND in the germline V gene (reference sequence). CDR3 size: 15 residues. Trimming shortened V by 3 bases and J by 1 base, and 10 bases separated the two germline ends.